The rows below give T cell receptor beta chains drawn from one sample of a study of cytotoxic CD8 clonotypes in ibrutinib-treated CLL. Here immunoSEQ multiplex PCR was the method, and the copy in TCRdb shows in-frame clones only, minus some. The data contain 35,000 to 50,000 clones, about 70% of them singletons. The sample consisted of PBMCs, taken at disease progression, from a patient treated with ibrutinib. The receptor set was obtained from a human donor with chronic lymphocytic leukemia. Both conserved end residues are part of each CDR3. A D gene is named only where the DNA matches it firmly. For some rows the clone size is stated as once, few or many, or as a class when expanded; others skip it.

d_gene	abundance	v_gene	j_gene	CDR3aa	CDR3nt
NA	few	TRBV9	TRBJ2-3	CASSQGGAGTDTQYF	TGTGCCAGCAGCCAGGGTGGGGCCGGCACAGATACGCAGTATTTT
TRBD2	NA	TRBV27	TRBJ2-1	CASSLPPRLAGVYNEQFF	TGTGCCAGCAGCTTACCCCCTCGACTAGCGGGAGTTTACAATGAGCAGTTCTTC
NA	NA	TRBV7-9	TRBJ2-7	CASSLGTTTYEQYF	TGTGCCAGCAGCTTAGGGACTACCACCTACGAGCAGTACTTC
NA	once	TRBV28	TRBJ2-7	CASSVQGEQYF	TGTGCCAGCAGTGTACAAGGCGAGCAGTACTTC
TRBD1	NA	TRBV5-1	TRBJ1-6	CASSLPQGNNSPLHF	TGCGCCAGCAGCTTGCCACAGGGGAATAATTCACCCCTCCACTTT
NA	NA	TRBV7-3	TRBJ2-7	CASSLGPNRAAEQYF	TGTGCCAGCAGCTTAGGGCCCAACCGGGCCGCCGAGCAGTACTTC
NA	NA	TRBV7-3	TRBJ1-1	CASSSGAEAFF	TGTGCCAGCAGCTCCGGGGCTGAAGCTTTCTTT
TRBD1	NA	TRBV6-5	TRBJ1-3	CASSYSTGNSGNTIYF	TGTGCCAGCAGTTACTCGACAGGGAACTCTGGAAACACCATATATTTT
NA	NA	TRBV5-1	TRBJ2-7	CASIRVEQYF	TGCGCCAGCATCCGAGTAGAGCAGTACTTC
NA	NA	TRBV10-3	TRBJ2-3	CATRWREADTQYF	TGTGCCACCCGATGGCGGGAAGCAGATACGCAGTATTTT
NA	NA	TRBV27	TRBJ2-7	CASSLGQHYEQYF	TGTGCCAGCAGTTTAGGACAGCACTACGAGCAGTACTTC
NA	NA	TRBV5-1	TRBJ2-2	CASSERGMNTGELFF	TGCGCCAGCAGCGAACGGGGGATGAACACCGGGGAGCTGTTTTTT